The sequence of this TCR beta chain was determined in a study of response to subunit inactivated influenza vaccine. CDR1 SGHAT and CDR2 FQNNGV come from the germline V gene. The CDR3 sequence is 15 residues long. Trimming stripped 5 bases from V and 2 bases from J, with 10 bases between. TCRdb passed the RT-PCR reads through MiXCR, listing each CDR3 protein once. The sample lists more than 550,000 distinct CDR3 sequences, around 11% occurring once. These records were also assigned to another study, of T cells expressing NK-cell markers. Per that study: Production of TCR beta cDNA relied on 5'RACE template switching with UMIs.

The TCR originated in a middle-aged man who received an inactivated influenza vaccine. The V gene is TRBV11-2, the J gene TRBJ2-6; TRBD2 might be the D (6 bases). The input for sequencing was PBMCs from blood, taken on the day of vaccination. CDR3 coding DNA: TGTGCCAGCAGCCGTCCGGGGGCTGGGGCCAACGTCCTGACTTTC. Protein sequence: CASSRPGAGANVLTF.